This T cell receptor (beta chain) was observed in a study of T cell responses to AZD1222 COVID-19 vaccine listed by TCRdb under 2021. At the level of the whole study: A total of about 230 trial participants underwent TCR sequencing, of whom about 210 received two doses of AZD1222 and about 25 received two doses of the MenACWY control vaccine. Trial participants were enrolled by age into subgroups of 18-55, 56-69 and 70-plus years, and about 150, 27 and 61 TCR-sequenced participants, respectively, were included in these subgroups. What the work shows at the level of the full study, not this receptor alone: Nearly half of unique spike-specific TCRs reportedly recognized epitopes outside regions mutated in the B.1.351 and B.1.1.7 variants. A significant rise in spike-specific TCR breadth and depth was observed after two AZD1222 doses relative to day 0 and relative to MenACWY recipients. Most participants were white British and females outnumbered males, and the authors suggested that clonal diversity may have been underestimated. In the small 56-69-year group, the increase in depth fell short of significance, most likely because of low power. CD4 TCRs associated with the vaccine covered the entire spike protein, and the dominant responses were in regions 160-218 and 743-854. No day 14 peak-response samples were available, so repertoires were characterized only after the peak T cell response. Conclusions about previously exposed vaccinees are limited, since just 5 or 6 AZD1222 recipients were seropositive for SARS-CoV-2 at baseline.

The CDR3 sequence holds 12 residues, the cysteine and phenylalanine included. Only CDR3 DNA remains: 36 bases, in frame from the first base. CDR1 and CDR2 are drawn from the germline V gene (reference sequence): MNHEY, SMNVEV. V is shortened by 4 bases, J by 6 bases, and the region joining them spans 9 bases. The CDR3 regions of human TCRbeta chains were subjected to immunosequencing. On the authors' methods: TCRs in the repertoires were matched against a reference library of SARS-CoV-2-specific TCRs that had been generated with the MIRA antigen-specificity platform. Breadth was defined as the fraction of unique TCRs that were SARS-CoV-2-associated. Depth was defined as the fraction of total T cells that were SARS-CoV-2-associated. Using the MIRA data, every spike-specific TCR was mapped to the spike region that the TCR reacted to and assigned to either a CD4 or a CD8 class. Log10-transformed breadth and depth values were compared by one-way ANOVA with Sidak's multiple comparisons tests. What TCRdb holds here is the immuneACCESS table cut down to in-frame rearrangements. Part of the clones is not present; checked against another copy, under half of the missing clones reflect an unresolved V gene, and the others are unexplained. V and J calls and clone size follow that table, whereas D and trimming were derived from the DNA. A total of about 150,000 clones appear in this sample, about nine tenths of them only once. The leading ten clones occupy about 3.3% of the sample.

With respect to this clone: What antigen it recognizes has not been identified. No clone much larger than this one lies a single base away; base qualities are absent.

The time point label corresponds to: about 28 days (+/-7) after the second vaccine dose. AZD1222 recipients whose second dose came at about 4 weeks and those whose second dose came at about 12 weeks were combined into one group, since spike-specific TCR depth and breadth did not differ between the two schedules. Vaccinee samples were obtained from the UK trials COV001 and COV002, which included a single-blind randomized controlled phase 2/3 trial of AZD1222 (ChAdOx1 nCoV-19) in healthy adults. For TCRbeta chain sequencing, PBMC samples were collected from trial participants at day 0 and at day 28 after the second dose.

Here the sequenced sample was peripheral blood, taken 28 days after the second AZD1222 dose. The chain employs TRBV27 and TRBJ1-2; a tentative D match to TRBD1 spans 5 bases. This sequence originates from an adult who received the AZD1222 COVID-19 vaccine. The CDR3 region: CASSSEGNGYTF. The nucleotides are TGTGCCAGCAGTTCAGAGGGGAATGGCTACACCTTC.